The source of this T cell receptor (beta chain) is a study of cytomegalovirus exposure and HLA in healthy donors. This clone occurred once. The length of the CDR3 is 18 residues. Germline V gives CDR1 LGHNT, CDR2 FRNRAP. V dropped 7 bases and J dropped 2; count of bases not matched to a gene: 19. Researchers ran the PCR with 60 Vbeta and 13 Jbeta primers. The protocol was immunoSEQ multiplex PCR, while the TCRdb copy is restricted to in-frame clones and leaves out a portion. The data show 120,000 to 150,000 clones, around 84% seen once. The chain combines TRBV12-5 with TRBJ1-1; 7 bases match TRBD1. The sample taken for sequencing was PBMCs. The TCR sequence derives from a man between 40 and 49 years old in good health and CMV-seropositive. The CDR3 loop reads CASATGAENHYRNTEAFF. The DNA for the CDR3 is TGTGCTAGTGCCACAGGGGCAGAGAACCACTACCGCAACACTGAAGCTTTCTTT.